What follows are 22 T cell receptor beta chains derived from one specimen sequenced in a study of T cell repertoires in cytomegalovirus infection (dated by TCRdb to between 2018 and 2020). The treatment or condition label for this specimen denotes: in vitro stimulation with specific CMV peptide epitopes to enrich CMV-specific T cells. Their recognized antigens are unknown. Instrument used: Illumina HiSeq 1500. In TCRdb, the public reads were trimmed at Q25 with fastp and aligned with MiXCR, with productive beta chains retained. Each CDR3 protein gets just one entry, which takes the most common genes and DNA from the rows behind it. The sample data list approximately 1,000,000 distinct CDR3 sequences, and around 31% of these were observed just once. Over 12% of the sample belongs to the ten largest clones. The starting material was cultured CD8+ T cells from PBMCs, obtained from culture after CMV antigen stimulation. The receptors were sampled from a human donor in good health (CMV status not recorded). Some clones in this sample may be carry-over from other donors' samples.

Concerning this clonotype: A junction boundary mismatches the germline segment, possibly from a read error. V and J are TRBV12-5 and TRBJ2-1; 7 nucleotides match TRBD1. CDR1 LGHNT and CDR2 FRNRAP come from the germline V gene. The CDR3 loop spans 18 amino acids. The CDR3 DNA sequence: TGTGTTAGTGGTTTGGCCCTCCCCCGGGACAGTGGATACAATGAGCAGTTCTTC. Its protein is CVSGLALPRDSGYNEQFF.

V and J are TRBV6-5 and TRBJ1-1; unclear D gene. The CDR3 spans 13 residues. Trimming shortened V by 7 bases and J by 4 bases, and 13 bases separated the two germline ends. Germline lookup yields CDR1 MNHEY and CDR2 SVGAGI. The CDR3 region has the DNA TGTGCCAGCACCTACGCTCGCGGCACTGAAGCTTTCTTT. Translating it yields CASTYARGTEAFF.

This clonotype turned up a few times. The genes are TRBV7-8 and TRBJ1-2; D ambiguous. The CDR3 has 13 residues. The ends were cut back, 7 bases at V and 4 bases at J, with 13 bases in the middle. Germline values: CDR1 SGHVS, CDR2 FQNEAQ. The CDR3 nucleotides read TGTGCCAGCACCCCGTGGACGCTCTATGGCTACACCTTC. It encodes CASTPWTLYGYTF. Supplemented by reference TRBV7-8 and TRBJ1-2, the full variable domain reads GAGVSQSPRYKVAKRGQDVALRCDPISGHVSLFWYQQALGQGPEFLTYFQNEAQLDKSGLPSDRFFAERPEGSVSTLKIQRTQQEDSAVYLCASTPWTLYGYTFGSGTRLTVV.

This clonotype was recorded many times. A read error may produce the germline difference seen at one junction end. The V and J genes are TRBV7-7 and TRBJ2-1; 13 bases align to TRBD2. Per the germline V gene, CDR1 is SSHAT and CDR2 is FNYEAQ (reference sequence). The CDR3 consists of 18 residues. The DNA of the CDR3 is TGTGCTAGCAGCTTAGCCTCGGGACTAGCGGGATCCTACAATGAGCAGTTCTTC. This encodes CASSLASGLAGSYNEQFF.

The genes are TRBV7-4 and TRBJ1-4; no reliable D call. Per germline, CDR1 SGHVT and CDR2 SQSDAQ. The CDR3 spans 15 residues. Trimming stripped 1 base from V and 3 bases from J, with 9 bases between. The CDR3 bases are TGTGCCAGCAGCTTAGGCAGGACTGCTAATGAAAAACTGTTTTTT. Translation: CASSLGRTANEKLFF.

This clonotype came up a few times. The CDR3 spells CASSQGLTEGKLFF. The DNA for the CDR3 is TGCGCCAGCAGCCAGGGACTGACGGAGGGGAAACTGTTTTTT. The chain has TRBV4-1 and TRBJ1-4, with D maybe TRBD1 (5 bases). The CDR3 runs to 14 residues. CDR1 is MGHRA and CDR2 is YSYEKL in the germline V gene. The germline V and J ends were trimmed by 3 bases and 11 bases, with 16 bases remaining between them.

This clonotype was detected ten times or more. The V and J genes are TRBV7-6 and TRBJ2-7; D is tentatively TRBD1 or TRBD2 (5 bases each). Germline lookup yields CDR1 SGHVS and CDR2 FNYEAQ. This CDR3 has 13 amino acids. Trimming pared 5 bases from V and 6 bases from J, leaving 14 bases between. CDR3 bases: TGTGCCAGCAGCCGAGGGGAGCTGGCCGAGCAGTACTTC. Translation: CASSRGELAEQYF.

The rearrangement uses TRBV6-1 and TRBJ1-1; 10 bases match TRBD1. The CDR3 has 16 amino acids. V was pared by 6 bases and J by 1 base, with 8 bases of the junction left unmatched. Germline CDR1 reads MNHNS; CDR2 reads SASEGT. CDR3 in DNA: TGTGCCAGCAGGAATAGACAGGGGGCCACGAACACTGAAGCTTTCTTT. Its translation: CASRNRQGATNTEAFF.

This clonotype was counted only a few times. The rearrangement uses TRBV14 and TRBJ2-2; D is undetermined. This CDR3 comprises 15 residues. Deletions cut 4 bases from V and 6 bases from J, with 15 bases between. The germline V gene has CDR1 SGHDN and CDR2 FVKESK. The CDR3 nucleotides are TGTGCCAGCAGCCGTTACCTCCACACCGCCGGGGAGCTGTTTTTT. Its protein product is CASSRYLHTAGELFF.

This clonotype was counted ten times or more. This rearrangement joins TRBV7-2 to TRBJ1-4, with D possibly being TRBD1 (5 bases). The CDR3 has 17 residues. V was shortened by 4 bases and J by 0 bases, with 15 bases between the two germline ends. Per the germline V gene, CDR1 is SGHTA and CDR2 is FQGNSA. The CDR3 DNA follows: TGTGCCAGCAGCTCAGTGGGACCGCTTTCAACTAATGAAAAACTGTTTTTT. It encodes CASSSVGPLSTNEKLFF.

The CDR3 is CASSLDSHGTQYF. The CDR3 region has the DNA TGTGCCAGCAGCTTGGACAGCCACGGGACCCAGTACTTC. The chain joins TRBV7-6 to TRBJ2-5; tentative D call: TRBD1 (6 bases). Trimming shortened V by 3 bases and J by 7 bases, and 12 bases separated the two germline ends. Germline V lookup: CDR1 SGHVS, CDR2 FNYEAQ. The CDR3 loop spans 13 amino acids.

This clonotype turned up a few times. V usage is TRBV2 and J usage is TRBJ2-7; D unclear. This CDR3 has 13 amino acids. V lost 4 bases to trimming and J lost 7 bases, with 14 bases between them. CDR1 and CDR2 (germline): SNHLY, FYNNEI. CDR3 region: CASSAAARREQYV. CDR3 nucleotides: TGTGCCAGCAGTGCGGCGGCGCGGCGGGAGCAGTACGTC.

This clonotype was counted ten times or more. This chain links TRBV7-6 with TRBJ1-1; TRBD1 matches at 9 bases. The CDR3 has 14 amino acids. The junction had 2 bases not matched to a gene; V was cut back by 5 bases and J by 1 base. Germline V gene lookup returns CDR1 SGHVS and CDR2 FNYEAQ. For the CDR3, the DNA is TGTGCCAGCAGCACGGACAGGGGGAACACTGAAGCTTTCTTT. Translated, it gives CASSTDRGNTEAFF.

The chain recombines TRBV20-1 with TRBJ1-1; D ambiguous. V was trimmed by 0 bases and J by 1 base, leaving 12 bases between them. This CDR3 has 15 amino acids. Germline V gene data show CDR1 as DFQATT and CDR2 as SNEGSKA (reference sequence). The CDR3 here is CSARDLYIQNTEAFF. The CDR3 coding sequence is TGCAGTGCTAGAGATCTGTACATACAGAACACTGAAGCTTTCTTT.

This chain connects TRBV29-1 to TRBJ1-1, with D maybe TRBD1 (6 bases). The CDR3 spans 12 residues. CDR1 and CDR2 (germline): SQVTM, ANQGSEA. The ends were cut back, 7 bases at V and 4 bases at J, with 13 bases in the middle. CDR3 sequence (DNA): TGCAGCGCTAAAGGGGGGTCCACTGAAGCTTTCTTT. Residues: CSAKGGSTEAFF.

The chain carries TRBV4-1 and TRBJ1-5, with TRBD1 identical over 7 bases. The CDR3 is 15 residues long. J was trimmed by 7 bases and V by 0 bases; bases with no gene match: 6. Per germline, CDR1 MGHRA and CDR2 YSYEKL. The CDR3 DNA sequence: TGCGCCAGCAGCCAAGAGGACAGGCCCCACCAGCCCCAGCATTTT. It translates to CASSQEDRPHQPQHF.

This clonotype was found many times. The chain is built from TRBV27 and TRBJ1-1; the D gene is possibly TRBD1 (5 bases). Trimming took 3 bases from V and 4 from J, leaving 9 bases between them. The CDR3 is 13 amino acids. Germline V lookup: CDR1 MNHEY, CDR2 SMNVEV (reference sequence). As DNA, the CDR3 is TGTGCCAGCAGTTTGGCAGGGTTCACTGAAGCTTTCTTT. The encoded protein is CASSLAGFTEAFF.

The chain uses TRBV7-2 and TRBJ1-2; no firm D call. The germline CDR1 and CDR2 sequences are SGHTA and FQGNSA. The CDR3 is made up of 14 amino acids. V gave up 1 base and J gave up 8 bases, with 14 bases separating them. In DNA, the CDR3 is TGTGCCAGCAGCTTAGAGTCCCTCGTCGCGGGCTACACCTTC. Translated: CASSLESLVAGYTF.

This clonotype was detected only a few times. A junction end diverges from the germline sequence, so it may reflect a read error. The rearrangement uses TRBV7-6 and TRBJ2-4, with 9 bases fitting TRBD1. The germline V gene has CDR1 SGHVS and CDR2 FNYEAQ. The CDR3 consists of 10 residues. The chain's CDR3 is CASSPGTGHF. CDR3 bases: TGTGCCAGCAGTCCCGGGACAGGGCACTTC.

This clonotype came up a few times. The chain couples TRBV11-3 to TRBJ2-1, with 11 bases aligning to TRBD2. CDR3 length: 15 residues. Germline-derived CDR1 and CDR2 are SGHNT and YENEEA. The ends lost 5 bases at V and 7 bases at J; junction bases unmatched: 7. Here the CDR3 DNA reads TGTGCCAGCAGCCCCTCACTAGCGGGGGCAAATGAGCAGTTCTTC. Translation gives CASSPSLAGANEQFF.

This clonotype was seen a handful of times. The chain links TRBV20-1 to TRBJ2-1; 8 nucleotides agree with TRBD2. Looked up from germline, CDR1 is DFQATT and CDR2 is SNEGSKA (reference sequence). Germline trimming cut 1 base from V and 7 bases from J; bases unmatched to any gene: 3. The CDR3 is 13 amino acids. The CDR3 region is CSARARGGNEQFF. CDR3 nucleotides: TGCAGTGCTAGAGCCCGGGGGGGAAATGAGCAGTTCTTC.

V is TRBV4-3 and J is TRBJ1-3; D is unresolved. The CDR3 contains 16 residues. Germline values: CDR1 LGHNA, CDR2 YSLEER. The V and J ends lost 0 bases and 0 bases respectively, with 9 bases between them. The CDR3 DNA reads as TGCGCCAGCAGCCAAGATAGGAGGACCTCTGGAAACACCATATATTTT. This gives the protein CASSQDRRTSGNTIYF.